Listed below are T cell receptor beta chains from one sample, sequenced in a study of beta chain features in type 1 diabetes. The repertoire was sequenced with immunoSEQ multiplex PCR; TCRdb's copy has only in-frame clones and lacks some. The sample lists 600,000 to 650,000 clones, about 14% seen once, with about 0.086% in the top ten. What was sequenced was naive CD4+ T cells from blood. The receptors here all came from a man aged 18 to 29 in good health. Each CDR3 is given with its conserved first and last residue. The D gene is left open where the match is weak. Clone size, where shown, is once, few, many, or a class for clones that have expanded.

TRBV7-2	few	TRBJ2-5	-	TGTGCCAGCAGCCCATTACTCGGTAGGGGGGCTCAAGAGACCCAGTACTTC	CASSPLLGRGAQETQYF
TRBV14	-	TRBJ1-2	TRBD1	TGTGCCAGCAGCCAAAGGGGGCTCGCTGGCTACACCTTC	CASSQRGLAGYTF
TRBV5-1	-	TRBJ2-1	TRBD2	TGCGCCAGCAGCTTGTCCGGGACTAGCGGGCCTCTCAACTACAATGAGCAGTTCTTC	CASSLSGTSGPLNYNEQFF
TRBV6-5	few	TRBJ1-2	-	TGTGCCAGCAGTTACTCGGGACGGTACTATGGCTACACCTTC	CASSYSGRYYGYTF
TRBV2	-	TRBJ2-1	-	TGTGCCAGCAGTGGCAGCCACTTCAATGAGCAGTTCTTC	CASSGSHFNEQFF
TRBV12-5	few	TRBJ2-1	TRBD2	TGTGCTAGTGGTTTGACCAAGCGGGGTGGGCAGTTCTTC	CASGLTKRGGQFF
TRBV30	-	TRBJ2-5	TRBD2	TGTGCCTGGAGTGTTGCTAGCGGGGGGAAGGAGACCCAGTACTTC	CAWSVASGGKETQYF
TRBV29-1	few	TRBJ2-7	-	TGCAGCGTTGATGTGGGGACTCCCTACGAGCAGTACTTC	CSVDVGTPYEQYF
TRBV6-5	-	TRBJ2-5	TRBD2	TGTGCCAGCAGCTCCGGGACTAGCGGGAGCCAGTACTTC	CASSSGTSGSQYF
TRBV29-1	-	TRBJ2-7	-	TGCAGCGTTGCAAGGGCAAACTCCTACGAGCAGTACTTC	CSVARANSYEQYF
TRBV7-2	-	TRBJ1-1	TRBD1	TGTGCCAGCAGCTTAGCAGGGACAGGGGGATCGAGGACTGAAGCTTTCTTT	CASSLAGTGGSRTEAFF
TRBV28	few	TRBJ2-7	-	TGTGCCAGCAGTGGCCGGGTCGGCTACGAGCAGTACTTC	CASSGRVGYEQYF
TRBV2	-	TRBJ2-1	TRBD1	TGTGCCAGCATCCGGGACAGGGACAATGAGCAGTTCTTC	CASIRDRDNEQFF
TRBV9	-	TRBJ1-1	-	TGTGCCAGCAGCCCACGGGGGTTTAGTACTGAAGCTTTCTTT	CASSPRGFSTEAFF
TRBV27	-	TRBJ2-1	-	TGTGCCATCTCCTTTCGGGGCATCCAGGGAGGTCAAGGAAATGAGCAGTTCTTC	CAISFRGIQGGQGNEQFF
TRBV14	-	TRBJ1-6	-	TGTGCCAGCAGCCAAGATTGGGGTAGTGGTTCACCCCTCCACTTT	CASSQDWGSGSPLHF
TRBV7-9	-	TRBJ2-7	TRBD2	TGTGCCAGCAGCTCCCCTAGCGGGAGGTACCGCTACGAGCAGTACTTC	CASSSPSGRYRYEQYF
TRBV29-1	-	TRBJ1-3	-	TGCAGCGTTGAGTCTGGAAACACCATATATTTT	CSVESGNTIYF
TRBV5-1	few	TRBJ2-6	TRBD1	TGCGCCAGCAGCAGCTACAGGGGGCTTGGGGCCAACGTCCTGACTTTC	CASSSYRGLGANVLTF
TRBV7-9	-	TRBJ2-3	TRBD2	TGTGCCAGCAGCTTAGAAGCGGGGGACTGGATCACAGATACGCAGTATTTT	CASSLEAGDWITDTQYF
TRBV27	-	TRBJ2-2	TRBD2	TGTGCCAGCAGCGGACTAGCGGGGGTTTGGTTCACCGGGGAGCTGTTTTTT	CASSGLAGVWFTGELFF
TRBV10-3	-	TRBJ2-3	-	TGTGCCATCAGTGAATCGATAGATACGCAGTATTTT	CAISESIDTQYF
TRBV9	-	TRBJ1-1	-	TGTGCCAGCAGCGTAGATTGGGGAACTGAAGCTTTCTTT	CASSVDWGTEAFF
TRBV5-1	few	TRBJ1-5	-	TGCGCCAGCAGCTTGATACCCGGCAGCCGGAGGCCCCAGCATTTT	CASSLIPGSRRPQHF
TRBV5-4	few	TRBJ2-2	TRBD2	TGTGCCAGCACCCAGACTAGCGGGGTCCCGAACACCGGGGAGCTGTTTTTT	CASTQTSGVPNTGELFF
TRBV28	few	TRBJ2-7	-	TGTGCCAGCAGTTTATTTGAGAAGGGCGCGGGGGAGCAGTACTTC	CASSLFEKGAGEQYF
TRBV7-2	few	TRBJ2-7	TRBD2	TGTGCCAGCAGCTTGCAGGCGCGGGAGATCTACGAGCAGTACTTC	CASSLQAREIYEQYF
TRBV6-6	-	TRBJ1-6	-	TGTGCCAGCGGTGCGAGGCCAGTTAATTCACCCCTCCACTTT	CASGARPVNSPLHF
TRBV27	-	TRBJ1-1	-	TGTGCCAGCAGTCCCTCCCGACAGAACACTGAAGCTTTCTTT	CASSPSRQNTEAFF
TRBV6-4	-	TRBJ2-3	TRBD1	TGTGCCAGCAGTAACGGACAGGGGACAGATACGCAGTATTTT	CASSNGQGTDTQYF
TRBV9	-	TRBJ1-3	-	TGTGCCAGCAGCGTCGCCGGGGGATCGATCGGAAACACCATATATTTT	CASSVAGGSIGNTIYF
TRBV29-1	few	TRBJ2-1	TRBD1	TGCAGCGTTGAAAGGGACAGGGGGAATGAGCAGTTCTTC	CSVERDRGNEQFF
TRBV7-2	-	TRBJ2-1	-	TGTGCCAGCAGCTTAAAGCCGGGCTGGAGTTTGTTCTTC	CASSLKPGWSLFF
TRBV4-3	-	TRBJ2-5	-	TGCGCCAGCAGCCGAAGACATGAGGAGACCCAGTACTTC	CASSRRHEETQYF
TRBV29-1	few	TRBJ2-7	TRBD1	TGCAGCGTTGAAGTCACAGGGGCTCCGTCGGAGGAGCAGTACTTC	CSVEVTGAPSEEQYF
TRBV28	-	TRBJ1-2	-	TGTGCCAGCAGTTTTGTCAGGGGCTATGGCTACACCTTC	CASSFVRGYGYTF
TRBV6-5	-	TRBJ1-2	TRBD1	TGTGCCAGCAGCCTCCGGGACAGGCTTGGCTACACCTTC	CASSLRDRLGYTF
TRBV2	few	TRBJ1-1	-	TGTGCCAGCAGTGTTTCAGGGTTGGTCACTGAAGCTTTCTTT	CASSVSGLVTEAFF
TRBV29-1	few	TRBJ2-3	-	TGCAGCGTTGGAAGGGGGGGCACAGATACGCAGTATTTT	CSVGRGGTDTQYF
TRBV4-2	-	TRBJ2-7	-	TGTGCCAGCAGCCAAGCTGGGGCGAGACTCACCGGCGGGAACGAGCAGTACTTC	CASSQAGARLTGGNEQYF